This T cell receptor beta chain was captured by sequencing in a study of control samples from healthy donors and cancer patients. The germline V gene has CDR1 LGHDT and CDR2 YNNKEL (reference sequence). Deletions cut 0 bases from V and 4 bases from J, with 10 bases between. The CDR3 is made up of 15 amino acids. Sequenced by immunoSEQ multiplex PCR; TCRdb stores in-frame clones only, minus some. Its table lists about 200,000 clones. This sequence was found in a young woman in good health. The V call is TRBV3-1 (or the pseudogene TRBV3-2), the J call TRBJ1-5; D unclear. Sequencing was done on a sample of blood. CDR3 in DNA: TGTGCCAGCAGCCAAGATTTGGCAGCTAATCAGCCCCAGCATTTT. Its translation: CASSQDLAANQPQHF.